This T cell receptor (beta chain) originates from a study of blood T cells in healthy people across ages. Donation came from healthy Caucasian individuals in Russia who were aged 6 to 90. A second PCR, run for roughly 7 to 12 cycles, used a sample-barcoded 5' primer plus a J-beta primer mix. TCRdb processed the 5' RACE reads anew with MiXCR; each CDR3 protein has one entry. The data contain 750,000 or so distinct CDR3 sequences, 25% of them seen just once; the ten biggest clones take up 9% to 9.5%. This sample was also put to use in a study of T cells of mothers and their children. From that study: The shaping of TCR recombination output by thymic selection is similar in related and unrelated pairs.

This clonotype was sampled from a boy between 10 and 17 years old in good health. Material for sequencing was blood.

The CDR3 DNA reads as TGCAGCGTTGATGTCGGGAGGAGGGAGCAGTACTTC. Translated, it gives CSVDVGRREQYF. The rearrangement uses TRBV29-1 and TRBJ2-5; 7 bases are shared with TRBD2. The V gene end was trimmed by 3 bases and the J gene end by 11 bases; junction bases not matched to a gene: 9. Germline V gene lookup returns CDR1 SQVTM and CDR2 ANQGSEA. The CDR3 extends over 12 amino acids.